This T cell receptor (beta chain) was identified during a study of PD-1 blockade in classical Hodgkin lymphoma. The data were produced by immunoSEQ multiplex PCR, yet TCRdb's version contains in-frame clones alone and is incomplete. The sample carries tens of thousands of clones, approximately 80% recorded once. The time point denotes: cycle 4 day 1 (C4D1), after five to seven weeks of nivolumab. No patient escaped relapse after autologous stem cell transplantation, and brentuximab vedotin exposure varied. The J segment lost 5 bases and the V segment lost 2 bases, leaving 11 bases of the junction unmatched. The CDR3 loop spans 17 amino acids. Per the germline V gene, CDR1 is LGHNA and CDR2 is YSLEER.

The source is a human donor with classical Hodgkin lymphoma. This chain connects TRBV4-3 to TRBJ2-1; 8 nucleotides match TRBD2. This material consisted of peripheral blood mononuclear cells (PBMCs), taken before the fourth cycle of nivolumab. As DNA, the CDR3 is TGCGCCAGCAGCCAAAGCCCACGGGGGGGCCTCAACAATGAGCAGTTCTTC. This codes for CASSQSPRGGLNNEQFF.